The TCR beta chain described here comes from a study of T cells expressing NK-cell markers. Findings of the study overall: Dominant NKG2C+ clonotypes in a handful of donors made up about 1.0-7.0% of CD8+ T cells. Evidence did not settle whether expanded NKG2C+ T cell clones targeted HCMV.

TCRdb re-analyzed the 5' RACE reads; it lists each CDR3 protein once, without DNA. The sample data list about 260,000 distinct CDR3 sequences. Worth noting for this clonotype: The antigen is not known.

CDR3 length equals 14 residues. Germline V CDR1 and CDR2: SGHTA, FQGNSA. The clonotype comes from a man between 18 and 35 years old in good health. This sequence joins TRBV7-2 and TRBJ2-3. Sequenced sample: blood T cells: a sorted CD56 or NKG2C T cell subset, CD4+ or CD8+ T cells, or bulk PBMC T cells (not recorded which). The chain's CDR3 is CASSLLASGDTQYF.